The rows below give T cell receptor beta chains drawn from one sample of a study of response to subunit inactivated influenza vaccine. MiXCR, applied by TCRdb to the RT-PCR reads, yields one record per CDR3 protein. This table holds about 300,000 distinct CDR3 sequences, 20% to 25% found once. The sample here was PBMCs from blood, taken less than 22 months after vaccination. The receptors shown here come from a man aged 50 to 69 who received an inactivated influenza vaccine. Each CDR3 is given with its conserved first and last residue. The D gene is left open where the match is weak. Where a row states a size, it is once, few, many or the class of an expanded clone; other rows omit it.

>TRBJ2-1|few|TRBV12-3/TRBV12-4|-
CASTREGYNEQFF
TGTGCCAGCACTCGAGAGGGATACAATGAGCAGTTCTTC
>TRBJ2-1|few|TRBV7-9|TRBD1
CASSLNRGPYNEQFF
TGTGCCAGCAGCCTAAACAGGGGACCCTACAATGAGCAGTTCTTC
>TRBJ1-1|-|TRBV6-2/TRBV6-3|-
CASSYSNGPEAFF
TGTGCCAGCAGTTACTCGAACGGGCCTGAAGCTTTCTTT
>TRBJ1-2|-|TRBV6-1|-
CASRSLSGYGYTF
TGTGCCAGCAGGTCCCTCTCCGGTTATGGCTACACCTTC
>TRBJ2-7|-|TRBV7-9|-
CASSSLGGNYEQYF
TGTGCCAGCAGCTCCCTAGGGGGTAACTACGAGCAGTACTTC
>TRBJ1-2|few|TRBV3-1|-
CASSPEPDHYGYTF
TGTGCCAGCAGCCCCGAGCCCGACCACTATGGCTACACCTTC
>TRBJ2-1|once|TRBV2|TRBD2
CASSEYLWLAGYNEQFF
TGTGCCAGCAGTGAATATTTGTGGCTAGCGGGGTACAATGAGCAGTTCTTC
>TRBJ2-2|-|TRBV12-3/TRBV12-4|-
CASSFGQYAKAGELFF
TGTGCCAGCAGTTTCGGACAGTACGCCAAGGCCGGGGAGCTGTTTTTT
>TRBJ1-2|-|TRBV7-2|-
CASSPGTGRGYTF
TGTGCCAGCAGCCCCGGGACCGGCCGTGGCTACACCTTC
>TRBJ2-3|few|TRBV9|TRBD2
CASSPLAGEYVDTQYF
TGTGCCAGCAGCCCACTAGCGGGAGAGTACGTAGATACGCAGTATTTT
>TRBJ2-5|few|TRBV29-1|-
CSVDAPRQEAQYF
TGCAGCGTTGATGCTCCCAGGCAAGAGGCCCAGTACTTC
>TRBJ2-1|-|TRBV28|-
CASSPLPWRSYNEQFF
TGTGCCAGCAGCCCCCTGCCTTGGAGGTCCTACAATGAGCAGTTCTTC
>TRBJ1-5|few|TRBV20-1|-
CSAGQNNQPQHF
TGCAGTGCTGGACAGAACAATCAGCCCCAGCATTTT
>TRBJ1-2|-|TRBV29-1|-
CSVASGNYGYTF
TGCAGCGTTGCGAGCGGTAACTATGGCTACACCTTC
>TRBJ2-1|few|TRBV12-3/TRBV12-4|-
CASSPQDRPYNEQFF
TGTGCCAGCTCGCCGCAGGACCGCCCGTACAATGAGCAGTTCTTC
>TRBJ2-6|-|TRBV10-3|TRBD2
CAISDGLGGANVLTF
TGTGCCATCAGTGACGGACTAGGAGGGGCCAACGTCCTGACTTTC
>TRBJ1-1|-|TRBV5-1|-
CASSLRSGVTEAFF
TGCGCCAGCAGCTTGCGGTCCGGGGTTACTGAAGCTTTCTTT